This TCR beta chain was identified during a study of blood T cell repertoires in COVID-19. Germline CDR1 SGHVS, CDR2 FQNEAQ. The length of the CDR3 is 13 residues. Trimming took off 3 bases at V and 4 bases at J, with 7 bases between the two ends. How the authors handled the data: Amplification with reference gene primers provided the estimates of nucleated cell counts. TCRdb keeps only in-frame clones here, not all; method: immunoSEQ multiplex PCR. V, J and clone size derive from that table, while D and trimming were established from the DNA sequence. This table has some 160,000 clones, 75% to 85% appearing once.

Sequences were obtained from peripheral blood. The V and J genes are TRBV7-8 and TRBJ2-1, with a possible D match to TRBD2 (5 bases). The TCR originated in a human donor in a cohort sampled during active COVID-19. The CDR3 DNA is TGTGCCAGCAGCTTGCGAGGGTACAATGAGCAGTTCTTC. Translating gives CASSLRGYNEQFF.